This T cell receptor beta chain was captured in a study of early T cells in non-severe SARS-CoV-2 infection. Study-wide points: Matching results from VDJdb favored anti-spike CD8 responses, leaving private and CD4 specificities undetected.

Regarding this clonotype: Its specificity is not known.

This CDR3 is 15 amino acids long. Germline loops: CDR1 SGHTS, CDR2 YDEGEE. The J segment lost 2 bases and the V segment lost 4 bases, leaving 5 bases of the junction unmatched. Researchers tagged individual cDNA molecules with unique molecular identifiers. TCRdb analysed the 5' RACE reads with MiXCR anew, one entry per CDR3 protein. The sample includes 50,000 to 60,000 distinct CDR3 sequences, around 10% of them seen just once. V and J are TRBV5-8 and TRBJ2-3; TRBD1 matches 9 bases. Material: whole blood, obtained at baseline. This clonotype originated in an adult who was a healthcare worker with PCR-confirmed SARS-CoV-2 infection or an uninfected control (not recorded which). The CDR3 loop is CASSRDRAYTDTQYF. The CDR3 DNA follows: TGTGCCAGCAGCCGGGACAGGGCCTACACAGATACGCAGTATTTT.